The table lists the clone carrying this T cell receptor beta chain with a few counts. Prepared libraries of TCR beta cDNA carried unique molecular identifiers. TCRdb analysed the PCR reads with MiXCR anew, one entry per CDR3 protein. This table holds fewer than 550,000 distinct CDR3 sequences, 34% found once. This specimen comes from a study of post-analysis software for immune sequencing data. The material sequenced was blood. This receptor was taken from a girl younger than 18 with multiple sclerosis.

In DNA form, the CDR3 reads TGTGCCAGCAGTGTCCGGGACACTAACTATGGCTACACCTTC. Translating gives CASSVRDTNYGYTF. This chain uses TRBV2 with TRBJ1-2, with D possibly matching TRBD1 (6 bases). The CDR3 has 14 amino acids. The V gene's germline CDR1 is SNHLY and CDR2 FYNNEI. V lost 4 bases, J lost 0 bases, and 9 bases lay in between.